The clone carrying this T cell receptor (beta chain) was seen many times. Its target is unknown. V trimming: 11 bases; J trimming: 5 bases; junction bases outside the gene matches: 11. The length of the CDR3 is 15 residues. CDR1 and CDR2 from the germline V gene are MDHEN and SYDVKM. The sample originates from a study of breast tumors, draining lymph nodes, adjacent tissues. Findings of the study overall: Data only fit, rather than demonstrated, lymph node origin of most tumor T cells. Luminal-like breast cancer showed significantly higher tumor–nontumor repertoire similarity than basal-like. Findings are consistent with lymph node origin and intratumoral expansion of most tumor T cells. Compared with lymph nodes, tumors were less diverse; compared with nontumor tissue, more.

Breast cancer patients provided tissue from their axillary draining lymph nodes. TCRdb fed the multiplex PCR reads into MiXCR, producing one record per CDR3 protein. Seen here are some 170,000 distinct CDR3 sequences, around a third observed once, and the top ten hold over 3.5%. The sequencing input was axillary lymph node tissue. The TCR sequence derives from a female donor with breast cancer. Some clones in this sample may be carry-over from other donors' samples. This chain uses TRBV28 with TRBJ1-6, with 8 bases lining up with TRBD1. Here the CDR3 DNA reads TGTGCCGGGACGACAGGGGCCCTAAATAATTCACCCCTCCACTTT. This sequence encodes CAGTTGALNNSPLHF.